This T cell receptor (beta chain) appears in the sequencing data of a study of T cell responses to AZD1222 COVID-19 vaccine. Overall study results and limits: Spike as a whole was targeted by vaccine-associated CD4 TCRs, dominant at 160-218 and 743-854. Repertoires were obtained solely post-peak T cell response. Among those given AZD1222, only six or seven were seropositive at baseline. Donors were chiefly white British, with a greater number of females, and clonal diversity was perhaps underestimated.

To note about this clone: What it binds is not known.

The data were produced by immunoSEQ multiplex PCR, yet TCRdb's version contains in-frame clones alone and is incomplete. The sample contains about 120,000 clones, approximately 91% of which appear only once. The V end lost 6 bases, the J end lost 0 bases, and 11 bases lay between the germline ends. CDR3 length: 15 amino acids. Germline V gene lookup returns CDR1 SNHLY and CDR2 FYNNEI. This sample comprised peripheral blood, obtained on day 0 of AZD1222 vaccination. The rearrangement joins TRBV2 to TRBJ2-2, with D perhaps TRBD1 (6 bases). The sequence derives from an adult in good health. CDR3 amino acids: CASSGTLANTGELFF. CDR3 nucleotides: TGTGCCAGCAGCGGGACACTTGCGAACACCGGGGAGCTGTTTTTT.